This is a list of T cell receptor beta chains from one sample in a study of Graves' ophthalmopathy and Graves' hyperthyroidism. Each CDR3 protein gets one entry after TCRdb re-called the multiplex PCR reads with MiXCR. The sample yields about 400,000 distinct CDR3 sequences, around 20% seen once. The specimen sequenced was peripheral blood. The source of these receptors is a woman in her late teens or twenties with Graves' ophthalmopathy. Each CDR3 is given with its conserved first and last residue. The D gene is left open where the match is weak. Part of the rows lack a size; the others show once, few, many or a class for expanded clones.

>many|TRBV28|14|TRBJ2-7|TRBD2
TGTGCCAGCTTGGGGGGGACCCCCTCCTACGAGCAGTACTTC
CASLGGTPSYEQYF
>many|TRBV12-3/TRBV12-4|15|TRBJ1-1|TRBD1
TGTGCCAGCAGCACTCTTTGGACAGGTAGTACTGAAGCTTTCTTT
CASSTLWTGSTEAFF
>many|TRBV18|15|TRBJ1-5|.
TGTGCCAGCTCAACACAAAACAGAGCTAATCAGCCCCAGCATTTT
CASSTQNRANQPQHF
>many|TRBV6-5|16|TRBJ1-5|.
TGTGCCAGCAGGATAAACCGGGAGGTCGGCAATCAGCCCCAGCATTTT
CASRINREVGNQPQHF
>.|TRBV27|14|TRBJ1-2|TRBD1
TGTGCCAGCAGTTTAACCGGGACAGGGCTCAGCTACACCTTC
CASSLTGTGLSYTF
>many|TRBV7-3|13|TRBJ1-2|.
TGTGCCAGCAGCTTACAGGGGCGCTATGGCTACACCTTC
CASSLQGRYGYTF
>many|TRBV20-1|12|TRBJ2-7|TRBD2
TGCAGTGCTAGGCTAGCGGATAGGTTGGGGTACTTC
CSARLADRLGYF
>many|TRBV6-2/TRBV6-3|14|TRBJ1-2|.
TGTGCCAGCAGTTACGGACACACTAACTATGGCTACACCTTC
CASSYGHTNYGYTF
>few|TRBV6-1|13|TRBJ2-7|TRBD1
TGTGCCAGCAGGAAGGGACAGGGTTACGAGCAGTACTTC
CASRKGQGYEQYF
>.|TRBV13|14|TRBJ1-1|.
TGTGCCAGCAGCTTCGGGTCCGCAAACACTGAAGCTTTCTTT
CASSFGSANTEAFF
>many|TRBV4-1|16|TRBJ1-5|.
TGCGCCAGCAGCCAGTCAATCGGGGATAGCAATCAGCCCCAGCATTTT
CASSQSIGDSNQPQHF
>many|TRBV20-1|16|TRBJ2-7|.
TGCAGTGCTAGAGATACAGGGCGGGAGAGTCCTTACGAGCAGTACTTC
CSARDTGRESPYEQYF
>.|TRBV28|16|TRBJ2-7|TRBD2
TGTGCCAGCAGTCCGATCCGTCTAGCGGGAGGGGACGAGCAGTACTTC
CASSPIRLAGGDEQYF
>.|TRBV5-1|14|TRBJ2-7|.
TGCGCCAGCAGCTTGGGGGCAGGCTTCTACGAGCAGTACTTC
CASSLGAGFYEQYF
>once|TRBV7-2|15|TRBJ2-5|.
TGTGCCAGCAGTCCGGGGGACCAAAACCAAGAGACCCAGTACTTC
CASSPGDQNQETQYF
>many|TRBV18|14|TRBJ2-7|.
TGTGCCAGCTCACCTGGCGGGGATCGTCCCGAGCAGTACTTC
CASSPGGDRPEQYF
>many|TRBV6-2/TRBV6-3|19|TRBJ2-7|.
TGTGCCAGCAGTTACGATCCCCTAGAGGGTAGGGTTCCCTCCTACGAGCAGTACTTC
CASSYDPLEGRVPSYEQYF
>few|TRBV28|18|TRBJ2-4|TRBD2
TGTGCCAGCAGTTCCGGGACTAGCGGGGGACTAGCCAAAAACATTCAGTACTTC
CASSSGTSGGLAKNIQYF
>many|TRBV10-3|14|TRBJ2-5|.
TGTGCCATCAGTGAGTCTGGGGTAGGAGAGACCCAGTACTTC
CAISESGVGETQYF
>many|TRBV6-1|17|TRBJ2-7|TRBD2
TGTGCCAGCAGTGAACGGTGGGGGACTAGCGGTTTTTACGAGCAGTACTTC
CASSERWGTSGFYEQYF
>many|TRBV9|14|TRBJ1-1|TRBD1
TGTGCCAGCAGCCCCTGGGACAGCAACACTGAAGCTTTCTTT
CASSPWDSNTEAFF
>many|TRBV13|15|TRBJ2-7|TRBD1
TGTGCCAGCAGGAGTCGGGACAGGGTATCCTACGAGCAGTACTTC
CASRSRDRVSYEQYF
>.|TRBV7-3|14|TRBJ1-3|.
TGTGCCAGCAGCCGGTCAGGGGCTGGAAACACCATATATTTT
CASSRSGAGNTIYF
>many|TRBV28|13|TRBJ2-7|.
TGTGCCAGCAGTTTATTGGGCTACTACGAGCAGTACTTC
CASSLLGYYEQYF
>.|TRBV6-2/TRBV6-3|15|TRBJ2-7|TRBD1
TGTGCCAGCAGTGGGCTTTGGACAGGGGTTGGCGAGCAGTACTTC
CASSGLWTGVGEQYF
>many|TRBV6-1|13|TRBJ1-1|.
TGTGCCAGCAGGGAACAGGGTAGCACTGAAGCTTTCTTT
CASREQGSTEAFF
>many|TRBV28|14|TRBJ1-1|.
TGTGCCAGCAGCTTGGCCTTAACGGGCCGCGAAGCTTTCTTT
CASSLALTGREAFF
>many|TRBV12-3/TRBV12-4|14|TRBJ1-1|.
TGTGCCAGCAGCATGGACGTAACGAACACTGAAGCTTTCTTT
CASSMDVTNTEAFF
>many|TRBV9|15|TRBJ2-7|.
TGTGCCAGCAGCGTAGGATATGTCTCCTCCTACGAGCAGTACTTC
CASSVGYVSSYEQYF
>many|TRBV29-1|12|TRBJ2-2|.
TGCAGCGGTCTTACAGGAACCGGGGAGCTGTTTTTT
CSGLTGTGELFF
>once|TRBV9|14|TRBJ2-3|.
TGTGCCAGCTCTGGGGACGGGACTACAGATACGCAGTATTTT
CASSGDGTTDTQYF